These 23 T cell receptor beta chains were sequenced from one sample in a study of T-cell reconstitution after alpha-beta-depleted transplantation in children. Unique molecular identifiers were used in preparing the TCRbeta library. TCRdb redid the calling of the PCR reads with MiXCR, one entry per CDR3 protein. The sample lists some 500,000 distinct CDR3 sequences; 15% to 20% were seen once. Sample: PBMCs from the stem cell graft donor, taken from the stem cell graft. Receptors were obtained from a human donor who donated a stem cell graft to a child with acute lymphoblastic leukemia.

The rearrangement joins TRBV29-1 to TRBJ2-7, with 10 bases matching TRBD1. CDR3 size: 17 residues. Trimming took 3 bases from V and 2 from J; bases not matched to a gene: 13. Germline CDR1 and CDR2: SQVTM and ANQGSEA. The CDR3 nucleotides read TGCAGCGTTGACGGCGTCCGAGGACAGGGGGGTCCCTACGAGCAGTACTTC. Its protein product is CSVDGVRGQGGPYEQYF.

This clonotype was observed many times. The chain employs TRBV5-1 and TRBJ2-7; the D gene could be TRBD1 or TRBD2 (5 bases each). V shed 0 bases and J shed 1 base, with 11 bases lying between them. CDR1 and CDR2 (germline): SGHRS, YFSETQ. The CDR3 is made up of 15 amino acids. The CDR3 here is CASSLVGTASYEQYF. The CDR3 DNA follows: TGCGCCAGCAGCTTGGTCGGGACCGCATCCTACGAGCAGTACTTC.

This sequence joins TRBV12-3 or TRBV12-4 and TRBJ2-5; 9 bases fit TRBD1. The CDR3 is 16 residues long. Trimming removed 4 bases from V and 2 bases from J; junction bases left unmatched: 8. The CDR3 sequence is CASSSPGTGIQETQYF. In DNA form, the CDR3 reads TGTGCCAGCAGTTCTCCCGGGACAGGGATACAAGAGACCCAGTACTTC.

The rearrangement links TRBV7-6 to TRBJ1-1; the D gene is possibly TRBD1 (6 bases). CDR1 and CDR2 (germline): SGHVS, FNYEAQ. The CDR3 sequence is 16 residues long. Trimming cost V 5 bases and J 3 bases, with 19 bases left between them. The CDR3 bases are TGTGCCAGCAGCCCGGTAGGGGGGGTAAGCTACACTGAAGCTTTCTTT. Translation: CASSPVGGVSYTEAFF.

This clonotype occurred a few times. The V gene is TRBV7-2, the J gene TRBJ1-2; tentatively, D is TRBD1 (6 bases). From germline, CDR1 is SGHTA and CDR2 FQGNSA. Deletions cut 4 bases from V and 8 bases from J, with 11 bases between. This CDR3 spans 12 amino acids. DNA of the CDR3: TGTGCCAGCAGCTCCACAGGGACGGGCTACACCTTC. This gives the protein CASSSTGTGYTF. Supplemented by reference TRBV7-2 and TRBJ1-2, the full variable domain reads GAGVSQSPSNKVTEKGKDVELRCDPISGHTALYWYRQSLGQGLEFLIYFQGNSAPDKSGLPSDRFSAERTGGSVSTLTIQRTQQEDSAVYLCASSSTGTGYTFGSGTRLTVV.

The gene calls are TRBV7-3 and TRBJ1-6, with unresolved D. Germline V CDR1 and CDR2: SGHTA, FQGTGA. The V end lost 2 bases, the J end lost 12 bases, and 17 bases lay between the germline ends. The CDR3 is made up of 15 amino acids. CDR3 region: CASSLGPGEGVPLHF. The DNA for the CDR3 is TGTGCCAGCAGCTTAGGTCCCGGGGAGGGTGTACCCCTCCACTTT.

The chain has TRBV5-1 and TRBJ2-1; TRBD2 matches at 9 bases. Germline loops: CDR1 SGHRS, CDR2 YFSETQ. This CDR3 comprises 15 residues. V was clipped by 2 bases and J by 6 bases; unmatched bases: 6. The CDR3 DNA reads as TGCGCCAGCAGCTTCGTAGCGGGAGCCTTCAATGAGCAGTTCTTC. This translates into CASSFVAGAFNEQFF.

This clonotype appeared a few times. V gene TRBV12-3 or TRBV12-4 combines with J gene TRBJ1-1; possibly TRBD1 for D (5 bases). Trimming removed 4 bases from V and 4 bases from J, with 16 bases in between. The CDR3 runs 15 residues. The CDR3 DNA reads TGTGCCAGCAGTTCAACCGGGACGGTGGGCACTGAAGCTTTCTTT. Translated: CASSSTGTVGTEAFF.

The CDR3 sequence: CATSDPGLANTDTQYF. DNA of the CDR3: TGTGCCACCAGTGATCCAGGACTAGCGAACACAGATACGCAGTATTTT. The chain employs TRBV24-1 and TRBJ2-3; TRBD2 agrees at 9 bases. Germline-derived CDR1 and CDR2 are KGHDR and SFDVKD. Unmatched junction bases numbered 5, after V lost 3 bases and J lost 2 bases. The CDR3 spans 16 residues.

Notes on this clonotype: Since a much larger clone is just one base distant, this may be a read error. The J gene is TRBJ2-3, the V gene TRBV6-2 or TRBV6-3; 10 bases map to TRBD2. The germline V gene encodes CDR1 MNHEY and CDR2 SVGEGT. This CDR3 is 15 amino acids long. CDR3 amino acids: CASNYTSGNPDTQYF. In nucleotides, the CDR3 is TGTGCCAGCAATTACACTAGCGGGAACCCGGATACGCAGTATTTT.

The chain has TRBV9 and TRBJ1-2; no clear D gene. V dropped 0 bases and J dropped 4 bases, with 10 bases sitting between them. Germline values: CDR1 SGDLS, CDR2 YYNGEE. The CDR3 length is 14 residues. Here the CDR3 DNA reads TGTGCCAGCAGCGTAGGGGCTTACGGCTATGGCTACACCTTC. Residues: CASSVGAYGYGYTF.

V gene TRBV7-9 combines with J gene TRBJ2-1, with 11 bases lining up with TRBD2. The germline V gene has CDR1 SEHNR and CDR2 FQNEAQ (reference sequence). CDR3 size: 17 residues. V gave up 5 bases and J gave up 2 bases; unmatched junction bases: 8. CDR3 sequence: CASSPGGLAEAYNEQFF. DNA of the CDR3: TGTGCCAGCAGCCCGGGGGGACTAGCGGAAGCCTACAATGAGCAGTTCTTC.

The chain has TRBV5-1 and TRBJ2-1; D gene unclear. The CDR3 has 12 amino acids. The germline V gene has CDR1 SGHRS and CDR2 YFSETQ. With 2 bases removed from V and 14 bases from J, the gap between germline ends came to 14 bases. CDR3 sequence reads: CASSFTDVLKFF. CDR3 nucleotide sequence: TGCGCCAGCAGCTTCACCGATGTTTTGAAGTTCTTC.

The rearrangement joins TRBV27 to TRBJ2-1; 9 bases agree with TRBD1. CDR1 is MNHEY and CDR2 is SMNVEV in the germline V gene (reference sequence). The CDR3 sequence is 14 residues long. V gave up 10 bases and J gave up 2 bases; unmatched junction bases: 6. As DNA, the CDR3 is TGTGCCATTGGGGACAGGGATACCTACAATGAGCAGTTCTTC. Translating it yields CAIGDRDTYNEQFF.

V gene TRBV6-5 combines with J gene TRBJ2-2; maybe TRBD1 (5 bases). V lost 0 bases to trimming and J lost 6 bases, with 5 bases between them. CDR3 length: 13 residues. CDR1 MNHEY and CDR2 SVGAGI come from the germline V gene. The DNA for the CDR3 is TGTGCCAGCAGTTACTCGGGGCCCGGGGAGCTGTTTTTT. Amino acid sequence: CASSYSGPGELFF.

There are a few counts of this clonotype. The rearrangement links TRBV28 to TRBJ2-1; 7 bases line up with TRBD1. The CDR3 contains 14 residues. V gave up 2 bases and J gave up 7 bases; unmatched junction bases: 5. Germline V CDR1 and CDR2: MDHEN, SYDVKM. CDR3 loop: CASSLTGARNEQFF. The CDR3, as DNA: TGTGCCAGCAGTTTAACAGGGGCCAGGAATGAGCAGTTCTTC.

This clonotype was observed a handful of times. The chain recombines TRBV5-1 with TRBJ2-1; TRBD1 is a possible D gene (6 bases). Germline lookup yields CDR1 SGHRS and CDR2 YFSETQ. This CDR3 has 16 residues. V was shortened by 8 bases and J by 2 bases, with 20 bases between the two germline ends. The CDR3 region has the DNA TGCGCCAGTTCTCCCAGGCCAGGGGACCCCTACAATGAGCAGTTCTTC. Translated, it gives CASSPRPGDPYNEQFF. The variable domain in full, with the rest retrieved from reference TRBV5-1 and TRBJ2-1, is KAGVTQTPRYLIKTRGQQVTLSCSPISGHRSVSWYQQTPGQGLQFLFEYFSETQRNKGNFPGRFSGRQFSNSRSEMNVSTLELGDSALYLCASSPRPGDPYNEQFFGPGTRLTVL.

In this sample, this clonotype turned up many times. J is TRBJ1-1 and V is TRBV5-1; TRBD1 matches 7 bases. J lost 0 bases, V lost 7 bases, and 3 bases had no gene match. From germline, CDR1 is SGHRS and CDR2 YFSETQ. The CDR3 is 13 amino acids. Here the CDR3 reads CASSTGLNTEAFF. DNA for the CDR3: TGCGCCAGCTCGACAGGGCTGAACACTGAAGCTTTCTTT.

This chain links TRBV3-1 with TRBJ2-7; D remains unclear. The CDR3 loop spans 13 amino acids. V lost 5 bases and J lost 0, with 8 bases in between. CDR1 and CDR2 (germline): LGHDT, YNNKEL (reference sequence). The CDR3 sequence: CASSAPASYEQYF. The CDR3 coding sequence is TGTGCCAGCAGCGCGCCCGCCTCCTACGAGCAGTACTTC.

This clonotype was seen repeatedly, ten times or more. This chain links TRBV5-1 with TRBJ1-1; D is uncertain. Trimming pared 4 bases from V and 5 bases from J, leaving 12 bases between. The germline V gene has CDR1 SGHRS and CDR2 YFSETQ. The CDR3 consists of 13 residues. The CDR3: CASSDGPRTEAFF. In DNA, the CDR3 is TGCGCCAGCAGCGACGGACCGAGGACTGAAGCTTTCTTT.

V and J are TRBV19 and TRBJ2-1; D perhaps matches TRBD1 (5 bases). Trimming pared 1 base from V and 4 bases from J, leaving 11 bases between. Germline V gene data show CDR1 as LNHDA and CDR2 as SQIVND (reference sequence). The CDR3 is made up of 15 amino acids. The CDR3 DNA is TGTGCCAGTAGTATAGGGTCAGGGTTATACAATGAGCAGTTCTTC. Amino acid sequence: CASSIGSGLYNEQFF.

The chain recombines TRBV7-8 with TRBJ2-7; D is possibly TRBD2 (6 bases). The CDR3 loop spans 16 amino acids. Between the trimmed V and J ends, which lost 5 bases and 3 bases, there was a span of 20 bases. CDR1 is SGHVS, CDR2 FQNEAQ, per germline. The CDR3 region has the DNA TGTGCCAGCAGCCCCCCGGGGGAACAGACCGTCTACGAGCAGTACTTC. As protein: CASSPPGEQTVYEQYF.

The CDR3 region is CASSHPQGFGTDTQYF. For the CDR3, the DNA is TGCGCCAGCAGCCATCCTCAGGGATTTGGAACAGATACGCAGTATTTT. The chain has TRBV5-1 and TRBJ2-3, with D possibly matching TRBD1 (5 bases). V lost 4 bases to trimming and J lost 3 bases, with 18 bases between them. This CDR3 comprises 16 residues. The germline V gene has CDR1 SGHRS and CDR2 YFSETQ.